This TCR beta chain was recorded in a study of beta chain features in type 1 diabetes. The CDR3 extends over 13 amino acids. Germline V CDR1 and CDR2: MNHEY, SMNVEV (reference sequence). A heparinised blood draw that averaged about 0.11 L was obtained once from each donor. CD4+ naive, central memory, regulatory and stem cell-like memory cells were sorted via CD45RO/CCR7/CD25/CD127/CD95/CD27. Sequenced material consisted of expressed TCRB transcripts (all of the isolated RNA was reverse transcribed). Data came from immunoSEQ multiplex PCR; TCRdb stores just in-frame clones and leaves some out. Of roughly 230,000 clones listed, roughly 9.6% are singletons.

This TCR derives from a young woman in good health. The sample consisted of naive CD4+ T cells from blood. This rearrangement joins TRBV27 to TRBJ2-7, with D tentatively TRBD2 (7 bases). Written as DNA, the CDR3 is TGTGCTCGGATCGGGGGGCTACAGAACGAGCAGTACTTC. Its translation: CARIGGLQNEQYF.